This T cell receptor (beta chain) was sequenced during a study of T cell repertoires in cytomegalovirus infection. Study at large: Both a matching HLA type and CMV infection were indicated by public TCR beta signatures. Study-level findings and limits: Cumulative frequency of public TCR beta families picked out carriers of CMV plus the relevant HLA. The ex vivo response showed dominance by HLA-C-restricted CMV-specific TCR beta clonotypes.

About this clonotype: Its antigen remains unidentified.

CDR3 length: 11 residues. Deletions cut 2 bases from V and 2 bases from J, with 4 bases between. Germline V gene sequence: CDR1 DFQATT, CDR2 SNEGSKA (reference sequence). TCRdb reprocessed the reads with MiXCR, giving one entry per CDR3 protein. Of roughly 640,000 distinct CDR3 sequences in the sample, approximately 25% were seen once. The clonotype was recovered from a human donor in good health (CMV status not recorded). Some clones in this sample may be carry-over from other donors' samples. The sample consisted of CD8+ T cells from PBMCs. The chain carries TRBV20-1 and TRBJ2-7; D remains unclear. The CDR3 reads CSARSAYEQYF. The CDR3 DNA reads as TGCAGTGCTAGAAGCGCCTACGAGCAGTACTTC.